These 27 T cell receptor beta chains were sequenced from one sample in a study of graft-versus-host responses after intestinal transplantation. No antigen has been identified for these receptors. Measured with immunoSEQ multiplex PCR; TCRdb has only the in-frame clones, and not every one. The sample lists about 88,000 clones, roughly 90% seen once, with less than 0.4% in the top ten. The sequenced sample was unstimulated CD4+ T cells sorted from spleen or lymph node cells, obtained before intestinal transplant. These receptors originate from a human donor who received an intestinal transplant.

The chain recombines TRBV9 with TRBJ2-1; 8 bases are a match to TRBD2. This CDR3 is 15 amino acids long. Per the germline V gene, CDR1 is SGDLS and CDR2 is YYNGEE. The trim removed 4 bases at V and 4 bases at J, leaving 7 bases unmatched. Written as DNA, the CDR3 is TGTGCCAGCAGCCCTAGCGGGTTGGAGTACAATGAGCAGTTCTTC. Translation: CASSPSGLEYNEQFF. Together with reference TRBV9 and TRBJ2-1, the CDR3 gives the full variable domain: DSGVTQTPKHLITATGQRVTLRCSPRSGDLSVYWYQQSLDQGLQFLIQYYNGEERAKGNILERFSAQQFPDLHSELNLSSLELGDSALYFCASSPSGLEYNEQFFGPGTRLTVL.

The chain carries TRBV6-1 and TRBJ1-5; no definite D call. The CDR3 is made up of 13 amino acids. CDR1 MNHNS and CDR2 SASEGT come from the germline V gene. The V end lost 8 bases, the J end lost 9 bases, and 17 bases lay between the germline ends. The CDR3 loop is CASVNSHPGPQHF. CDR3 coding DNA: TGTGCCAGCGTGAACAGCCATCCTGGGCCCCAGCATTTT.

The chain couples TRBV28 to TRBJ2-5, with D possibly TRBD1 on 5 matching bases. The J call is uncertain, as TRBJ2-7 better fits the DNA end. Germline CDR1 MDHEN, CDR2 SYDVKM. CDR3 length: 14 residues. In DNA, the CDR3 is TGTGCCAGCAGTTTGAGGCAGGGAACCTACGAGCAGTACTTC. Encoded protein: CASSLRQGTYEQYF.

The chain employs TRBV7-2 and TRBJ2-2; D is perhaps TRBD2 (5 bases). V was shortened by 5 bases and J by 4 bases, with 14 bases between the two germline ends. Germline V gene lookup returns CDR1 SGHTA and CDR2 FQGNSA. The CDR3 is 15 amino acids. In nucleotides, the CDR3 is TGTGCCAGCAGCCTTACTAGAAGTGGCACCGGGGAGCTGTTTTTT. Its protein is CASSLTRSGTGELFF.

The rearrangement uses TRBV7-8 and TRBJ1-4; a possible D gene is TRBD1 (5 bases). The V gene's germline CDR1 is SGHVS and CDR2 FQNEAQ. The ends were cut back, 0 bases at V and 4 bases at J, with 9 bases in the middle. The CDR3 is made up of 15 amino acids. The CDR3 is CASSLAGGVNEKLFF. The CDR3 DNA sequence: TGTGCCAGCAGCTTAGCGGGGGGGGTTAATGAAAAACTGTTTTTT. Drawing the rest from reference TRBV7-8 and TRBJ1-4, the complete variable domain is GAGVSQSPRYKVAKRGQDVALRCDPISGHVSLFWYQQALGQGPEFLTYFQNEAQLDKSGLPSDRFFAERPEGSVSTLKIQRTQQEDSAVYLCASSLAGGVNEKLFFGSGTQLSVL.

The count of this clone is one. The DNA of the CDR3 is TGCAGCGTTGTCAGGGCCAACACTGAAGCTTTCTTT. Its translation is CSVVRANTEAFF. The rearrangement links TRBV29-1 to TRBJ1-1; weak D call: TRBD1 (5 bases). Germline assignment: CDR1 SQVTM and CDR2 ANQGSEA. This CDR3 is 12 amino acids long. V was cut by 4 bases and J by 2 bases, with 8 bases left in between.

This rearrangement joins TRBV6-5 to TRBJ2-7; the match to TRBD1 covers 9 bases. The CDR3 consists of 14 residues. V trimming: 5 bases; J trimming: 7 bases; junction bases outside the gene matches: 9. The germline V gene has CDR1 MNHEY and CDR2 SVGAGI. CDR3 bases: TGTGCCAGCAGTACAACAGGGGGCGCTTGGGAGCAGTACTTC. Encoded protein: CASSTTGGAWEQYF.

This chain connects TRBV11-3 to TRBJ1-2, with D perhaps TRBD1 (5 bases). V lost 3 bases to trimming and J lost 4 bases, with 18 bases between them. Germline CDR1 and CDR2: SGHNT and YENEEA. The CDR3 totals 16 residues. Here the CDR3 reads CASSFRVELLPYGYTF. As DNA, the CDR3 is TGTGCCAGCAGCTTCAGGGTAGAGTTACTCCCCTATGGCTACACCTTC.

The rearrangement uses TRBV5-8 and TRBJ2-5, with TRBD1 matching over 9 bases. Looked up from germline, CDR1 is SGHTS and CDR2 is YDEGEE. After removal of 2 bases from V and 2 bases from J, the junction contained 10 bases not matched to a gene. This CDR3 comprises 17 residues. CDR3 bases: TGTGCCAGCAGCTTAGGACAGGGGAGTTGGAAACAAGAGACCCAGTACTTC. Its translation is CASSLGQGSWKQETQYF. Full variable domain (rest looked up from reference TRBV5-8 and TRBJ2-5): EAGVTQSPTHLIKTRGQQATLRCSPISGHTSVYWYQQALGLGLQFLLWYDEGEERNRGNFPPRFSGRQFPNYSSELNVNALELEDSALYLCASSLGQGSWKQETQYFGPGTRLLVL.

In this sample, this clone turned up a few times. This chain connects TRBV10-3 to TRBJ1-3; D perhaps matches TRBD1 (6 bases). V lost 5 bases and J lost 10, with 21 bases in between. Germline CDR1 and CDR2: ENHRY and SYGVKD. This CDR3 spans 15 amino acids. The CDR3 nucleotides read TGTGCCATCAGTCCGGACACGGGGGCCCGGGCTACCATATATTTT. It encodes CAISPDTGARATIYF.

Here the CDR3 reads CASSEQNYGYTF. The DNA of the CDR3 is TGTGCCAGCAGTGAACAGAACTATGGCTACACCTTC. The chain carries TRBV25-1 and TRBJ1-2; D is unclear. The CDR3 is 12 amino acids. With 2 bases removed from V and 2 bases from J, the gap between germline ends came to 3 bases. Germline assignment: CDR1 MGHDK and CDR2 SYGVNS.

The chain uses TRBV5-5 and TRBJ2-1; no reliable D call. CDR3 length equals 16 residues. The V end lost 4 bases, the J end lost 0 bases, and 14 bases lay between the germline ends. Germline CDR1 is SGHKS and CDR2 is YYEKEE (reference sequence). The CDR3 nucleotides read TGTGCCAGCAGCACTGACCGCGCGAGCTCCTACAATGAGCAGTTCTTC. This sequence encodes CASSTDRASSYNEQFF.

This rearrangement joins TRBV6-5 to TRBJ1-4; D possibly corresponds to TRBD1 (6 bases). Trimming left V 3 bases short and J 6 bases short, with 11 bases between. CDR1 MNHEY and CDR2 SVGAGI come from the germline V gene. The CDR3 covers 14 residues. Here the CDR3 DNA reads TGTGCCAGCAGTTATCAGGGGCCGGATGAAAAACTGTTTTTT. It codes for CASSYQGPDEKLFF.

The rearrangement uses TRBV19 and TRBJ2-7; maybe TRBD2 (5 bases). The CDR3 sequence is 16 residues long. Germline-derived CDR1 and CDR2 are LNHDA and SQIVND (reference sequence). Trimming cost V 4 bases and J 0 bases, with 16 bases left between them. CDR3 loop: CASSSGASRGSYEQYF. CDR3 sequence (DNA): TGTGCCAGTAGTAGTGGAGCTAGCAGAGGCTCCTACGAGCAGTACTTC.

CDR3 protein: CASSFRDPNQPQHF. The CDR3 nucleotides read TGTGCCAGCAGCTTCCGGGACCCCAATCAGCCCCAGCATTTT. This chain links TRBV7-8 with TRBJ1-5; D possibly corresponds to TRBD1 (5 bases). CDR3 size: 14 residues. V was cut by 3 bases and J by 3 bases, with 9 bases left in between. Germline V lookup: CDR1 SGHVS, CDR2 FQNEAQ.

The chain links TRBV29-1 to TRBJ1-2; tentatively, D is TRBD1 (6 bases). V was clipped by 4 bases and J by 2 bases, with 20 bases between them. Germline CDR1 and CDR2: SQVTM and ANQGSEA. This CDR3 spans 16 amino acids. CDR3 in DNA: TGCAGCGTTGGTGCCCAGGGGAGGGGAACCAACTATGGCTACACCTTC. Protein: CSVGAQGRGTNYGYTF.

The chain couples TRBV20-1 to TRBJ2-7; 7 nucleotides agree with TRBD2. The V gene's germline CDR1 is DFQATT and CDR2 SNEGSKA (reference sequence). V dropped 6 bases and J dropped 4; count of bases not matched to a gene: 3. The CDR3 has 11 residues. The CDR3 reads CSARREYEQYF. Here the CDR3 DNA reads TGCAGTGCGCGGCGGGAGTACGAGCAGTACTTC.

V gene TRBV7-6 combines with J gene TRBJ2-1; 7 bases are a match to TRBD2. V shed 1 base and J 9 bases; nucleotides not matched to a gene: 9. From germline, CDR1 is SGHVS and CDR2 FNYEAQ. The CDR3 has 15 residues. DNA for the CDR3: TGTGCCAGCAGCTTAGACCAGGGACTAATCGGTGAGCAGTTCTTC. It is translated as CASSLDQGLIGEQFF.

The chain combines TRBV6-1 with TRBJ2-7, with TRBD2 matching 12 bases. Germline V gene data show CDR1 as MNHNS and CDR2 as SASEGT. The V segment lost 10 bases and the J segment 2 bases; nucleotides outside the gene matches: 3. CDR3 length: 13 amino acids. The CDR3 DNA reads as TGTGCCATCGGACTAGCGGGACCCTACGAGCAGTACTTC. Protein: CAIGLAGPYEQYF.

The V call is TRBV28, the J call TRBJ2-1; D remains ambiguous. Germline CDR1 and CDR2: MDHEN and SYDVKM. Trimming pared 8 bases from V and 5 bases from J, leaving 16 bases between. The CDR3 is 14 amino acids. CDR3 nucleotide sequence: TGTGCCAGCCCCCCTACACTCGGGCACAATGAGCAGTTCTTC. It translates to CASPPTLGHNEQFF.

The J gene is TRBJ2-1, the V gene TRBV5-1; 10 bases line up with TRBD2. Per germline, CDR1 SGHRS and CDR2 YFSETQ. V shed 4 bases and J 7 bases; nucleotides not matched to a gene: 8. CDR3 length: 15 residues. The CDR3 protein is CASSPSSGSWNEQFF. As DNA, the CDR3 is TGCGCCAGCAGCCCCTCTAGCGGGAGTTGGAATGAGCAGTTCTTC. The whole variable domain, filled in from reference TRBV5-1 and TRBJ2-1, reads KAGVTQTPRYLIKTRGQQVTLSCSPISGHRSVSWYQQTPGQGLQFLFEYFSETQRNKGNFPGRFSGRQFSNSRSEMNVSTLELGDSALYLCASSPSSGSWNEQFFGPGTRLTVL.

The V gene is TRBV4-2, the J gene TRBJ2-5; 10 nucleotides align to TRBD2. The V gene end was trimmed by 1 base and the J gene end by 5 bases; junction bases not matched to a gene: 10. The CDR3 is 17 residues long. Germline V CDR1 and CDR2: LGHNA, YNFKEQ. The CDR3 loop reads CASSQGAGGHLGETQYF. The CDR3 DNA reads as TGTGCCAGCAGCCAAGGAGCGGGAGGGCATTTAGGGGAGACCCAGTACTTC.

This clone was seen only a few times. The CDR3 here is CASSLVFEETQYF. CDR3 nucleotides: TGCGCCAGCAGCTTGGTTTTCGAAGAGACCCAGTACTTC. The chain is built from TRBV5-1 and TRBJ2-5; no definite D call. With 0 bases removed from V and 3 bases from J, the gap between germline ends came to 6 bases. Per germline, CDR1 SGHRS and CDR2 YFSETQ. CDR3 length: 13 amino acids. Based on the CDR3 plus reference TRBV5-1 and TRBJ2-5, the full variable domain is KAGVTQTPRYLIKTRGQQVTLSCSPISGHRSVSWYQQTPGQGLQFLFEYFSETQRNKGNFPGRFSGRQFSNSRSEMNVSTLELGDSALYLCASSLVFEETQYFGPGTRLLVL.

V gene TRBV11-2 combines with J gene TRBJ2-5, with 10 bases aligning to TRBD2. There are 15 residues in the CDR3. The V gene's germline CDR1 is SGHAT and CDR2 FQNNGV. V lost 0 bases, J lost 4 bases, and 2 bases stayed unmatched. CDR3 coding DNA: TGTGCCAGCAGCTTAGAAGGACTAGCGGTAGAGACCCAGTACTTC. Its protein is CASSLEGLAVETQYF.

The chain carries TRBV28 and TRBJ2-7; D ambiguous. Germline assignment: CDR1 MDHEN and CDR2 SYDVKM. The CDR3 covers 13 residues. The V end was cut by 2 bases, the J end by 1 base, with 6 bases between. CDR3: CASSLTVSYEQYF. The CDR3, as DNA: TGTGCCAGCAGTTTAACGGTGTCCTACGAGCAGTACTTC. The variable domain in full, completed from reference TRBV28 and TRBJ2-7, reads DVKVTQSSRYLVKRTGEKVFLECVQDMDHENMFWYRQDPGLGLRLIYFSYDVKMKEKGDIPEGYSVSREKKERFSLILESASTNQTSMYLCASSLTVSYEQYFGPGTRLTVT.

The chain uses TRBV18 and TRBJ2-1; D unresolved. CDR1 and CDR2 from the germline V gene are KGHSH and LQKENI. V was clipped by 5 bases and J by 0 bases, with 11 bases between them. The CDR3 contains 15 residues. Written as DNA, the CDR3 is TGTGCCAGCTCATCGGAAGCCGTCTCCTACAATGAGCAGTTCTTC. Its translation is CASSSEAVSYNEQFF.

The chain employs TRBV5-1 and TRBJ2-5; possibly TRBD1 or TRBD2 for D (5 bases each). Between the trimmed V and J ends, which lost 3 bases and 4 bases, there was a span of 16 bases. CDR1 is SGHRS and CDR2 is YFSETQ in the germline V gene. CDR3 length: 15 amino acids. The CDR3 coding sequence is TGCGCCAGCAGCTCGTCCGGGACGGAGTCAGAGACCCAGTACTTC. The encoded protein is CASSSSGTESETQYF. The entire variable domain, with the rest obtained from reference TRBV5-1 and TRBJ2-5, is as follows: KAGVTQTPRYLIKTRGQQVTLSCSPISGHRSVSWYQQTPGQGLQFLFEYFSETQRNKGNFPGRFSGRQFSNSRSEMNVSTLELGDSALYLCASSSSGTESETQYFGPGTRLLVL.